Listed below are T cell receptor beta chains from one sample, sequenced in a study of T cells after posttransplantation cyclophosphamide. Libraries were prepared by immunoSEQ multiplex PCR; TCRdb keeps only in-frame clonotypes and omits some of them. The counts give 30,000 or so clones, none of them seen only once; approximately 2.6% is held by the top ten. The sequenced material came from PBMCs. These receptors all stem from a woman aged 55 to 70 in good health, CMV-negative, and a related stem cell transplant donor. Both conserved end residues are part of each CDR3. D genes are given only for firm matches. Clone size appears in some rows only: once, few, many, or a class for an expanded clone.

CDR3aa: CASSLGQANYGYTF; CDR3nt: TGTGCCAGCAGTCTGGGACAGGCTAACTATGGCTACACCTTC; v_gene: TRBV28; d_gene: TRBD1; abundance: few; j_gene: TRBJ1-2
CDR3aa: CASRKRSGANVLTF; CDR3nt: TGTGCCAGTAGAAAGAGGTCTGGGGCCAACGTCCTGACTTTC; v_gene: TRBV19; d_gene: NA; abundance: many; j_gene: TRBJ2-6
CDR3aa: CASSETRLQFF; CDR3nt: TGTGCCAGCAGCGAGACTAGGCTGCAGTTCTTC; v_gene: TRBV12-3/TRBV12-4; d_gene: NA; abundance: many; j_gene: TRBJ2-1
CDR3aa: CAWSVRQGSDTQYF; CDR3nt: TGTGCCTGGAGTGTAAGGCAGGGGTCAGATACGCAGTATTTT; v_gene: TRBV30; d_gene: NA; abundance: many; j_gene: TRBJ2-3
CDR3aa: CASSLEGLGTLSNTGELFF; CDR3nt: TGCGCCAGCAGCTTGGAAGGTCTTGGGACATTATCGAACACCGGGGAGCTGTTTTTT; v_gene: TRBV5-1; d_gene: NA; abundance: many; j_gene: TRBJ2-2
CDR3aa: CASSEALLLAPNEQYF; CDR3nt: TGTGCCAGCAGTGAAGCGCTTTTACTAGCCCCCAACGAGCAGTACTTC; v_gene: TRBV2; d_gene: NA; abundance: many; j_gene: TRBJ2-7
CDR3aa: CASSSEDSSKNIQYF; CDR3nt: TGCGCCAGCAGCTCAGAGGACAGCAGCAAAAACATTCAGTACTTC; v_gene: TRBV5-1; d_gene: NA; abundance: NA; j_gene: TRBJ2-4
CDR3aa: CASNGDRGSYTF; CDR3nt: TGTGCCAGTAATGGGGACAGGGGGAGCTACACCTTC; v_gene: TRBV19; d_gene: TRBD1; abundance: few; j_gene: TRBJ1-2
CDR3aa: CASRRGVHQEQYF; CDR3nt: TGTGCCAGCAGACGCGGGGTCCATCAAGAGCAGTACTTC; v_gene: TRBV5-4; d_gene: NA; abundance: many; j_gene: TRBJ2-7
CDR3aa: CASRSLPGGLEQFF; CDR3nt: TGTGCCAGCAGAAGCCTCCCCGGGGGGCTGGAGCAGTTCTTC; v_gene: TRBV27; d_gene: NA; abundance: many; j_gene: TRBJ2-1
CDR3aa: CASSFQPGNIQYF; CDR3nt: TGTGCCAGCAGCTTCCAACCGGGGAACATTCAGTACTTC; v_gene: TRBV7-3; d_gene: NA; abundance: many; j_gene: TRBJ2-4
CDR3aa: CASRDSPYNSPLHF; CDR3nt: TGCGCCAGTCGGGACAGTCCCTATAATTCACCCCTCCACTTT; v_gene: TRBV5-1; d_gene: TRBD1; abundance: many; j_gene: TRBJ1-6
CDR3aa: CATSDGGQGWDQPQHF; CDR3nt: TGTGCCACCAGTGATGGGGGACAGGGCTGGGATCAGCCCCAGCATTTT; v_gene: TRBV24-1; d_gene: TRBD1; abundance: many; j_gene: TRBJ1-5
CDR3aa: CASSLGTGPHEQYF; CDR3nt: TGTGCCAGCAGCTTAGGGACAGGGCCCCACGAGCAGTACTTC; v_gene: TRBV11-3; d_gene: TRBD1; abundance: few; j_gene: TRBJ2-7
CDR3aa: CASSLGTGVPGNTIYF; CDR3nt: TGTGCCAGCAGCTTAGGCACCGGGGTTCCTGGAAACACCATATATTTT; v_gene: TRBV7-8; d_gene: NA; abundance: many; j_gene: TRBJ1-3
CDR3aa: CASSPRSWDQPQHF; CDR3nt: TGTGCCAGCAGCCCCAGGTCCTGGGATCAGCCCCAGCATTTT; v_gene: TRBV7-8; d_gene: NA; abundance: many; j_gene: TRBJ1-5
CDR3aa: CASSRYSGGAGTDTQYF; CDR3nt: TGTGCCAGCAGTAGATATAGCGGGGGGGCCGGCACAGATACGCAGTATTTT; v_gene: TRBV6-2/TRBV6-3; d_gene: TRBD2; abundance: NA; j_gene: TRBJ2-3
CDR3aa: CASTLRCNEQFF; CDR3nt: TGTGCCAGCACCTTACGGTGCAATGAGCAGTTCTTC; v_gene: TRBV27; d_gene: NA; abundance: many; j_gene: TRBJ2-1
CDR3aa: CASSLQGASNQPQHF; CDR3nt: TGTGCCAGCAGTCTACAGGGGGCCAGCAATCAGCCCCAGCATTTT; v_gene: TRBV28; d_gene: TRBD1; abundance: many; j_gene: TRBJ1-5
CDR3aa: CASSLEPSSGGSYEQYF; CDR3nt: TGTGCCAGCAGCTTAGAGCCGTCTAGCGGGGGTTCCTACGAGCAGTACTTC; v_gene: TRBV13; d_gene: TRBD2; abundance: NA; j_gene: TRBJ2-7
CDR3aa: CASSAGSGSPLHF; CDR3nt: TGTGCCAGCAGCGCGGGATCGGGGTCACCCCTCCACTTT; v_gene: TRBV7-6; d_gene: NA; abundance: many; j_gene: TRBJ1-6
CDR3aa: CASKYSSRDEKLFF; CDR3nt: TGTGCCAGCAAATACTCGTCTCGGGATGAAAAACTGTTTTTT; v_gene: TRBV28; d_gene: NA; abundance: few; j_gene: TRBJ1-4
CDR3aa: CAITAAGRTYEQYF; CDR3nt: TGTGCCATCACCGCAGCGGGCCGTACCTACGAGCAGTACTTC; v_gene: TRBV10-3; d_gene: NA; abundance: many; j_gene: TRBJ2-7
CDR3aa: CASSYFSGTENTEAFF; CDR3nt: TGTGCCAGCAGTTATTTTTCCGGGACAGAGAACACTGAAGCTTTCTTT; v_gene: TRBV6-5; d_gene: TRBD1; abundance: many; j_gene: TRBJ1-1
CDR3aa: CASSQAGGAGDTQYF; CDR3nt: TGCGCCAGCAGCCAAGCAGGGGGCGCAGGGGATACGCAGTATTTT; v_gene: TRBV4-1; d_gene: TRBD1; abundance: many; j_gene: TRBJ2-3
CDR3aa: CASSVTVRGMNTEAFF; CDR3nt: TGTGCCAGCAGCGTGACAGTCCGAGGCATGAACACTGAAGCTTTCTTT; v_gene: TRBV5-4; d_gene: NA; abundance: many; j_gene: TRBJ1-1
CDR3aa: CATSRDSAGVGGQPQHF; CDR3nt: TGTGCCACCAGCAGAGATTCGGCCGGGGTCGGGGGGCAGCCCCAGCATTTT; v_gene: TRBV15; d_gene: NA; abundance: few; j_gene: TRBJ1-5
CDR3aa: CASSVGLAGLSGETQYF; CDR3nt: TGCGCCAGCAGCGTGGGACTAGCGGGTCTCTCGGGAGAGACCCAGTACTTC; v_gene: TRBV5-1; d_gene: TRBD2; abundance: NA; j_gene: TRBJ2-5
CDR3aa: CASSLGTLAGGGNEQFF; CDR3nt: TGTGCCAGCAGCTTAGGTACCCTAGCGGGAGGCGGCAATGAGCAGTTCTTC; v_gene: TRBV7-2; d_gene: TRBD2; abundance: many; j_gene: TRBJ2-1
CDR3aa: CASSVDRGTEAFF; CDR3nt: TGTGCCAGCAGCGTGGACAGGGGTACTGAAGCTTTCTTT; v_gene: TRBV5-4; d_gene: TRBD1; abundance: many; j_gene: TRBJ1-1
CDR3aa: CASGADSYEQYF; CDR3nt: TGTGCCAGCGGGGCTGACTCCTACGAGCAGTACTTC; v_gene: TRBV7-9; d_gene: NA; abundance: many; j_gene: TRBJ2-7
CDR3aa: CASSNPTGGAYNSPLHF; CDR3nt: TGTGCCAGCAGCAACCCGACAGGGGGCGCGTATAATTCACCCCTCCACTTT; v_gene: TRBV9; d_gene: TRBD1; abundance: many; j_gene: TRBJ1-6
CDR3aa: CASSPGQGNYGYTF; CDR3nt: TGTGCCAGCAGCCCGGGACAGGGCAACTATGGCTACACCTTC; v_gene: TRBV7-8; d_gene: TRBD1; abundance: many; j_gene: TRBJ1-2
CDR3aa: CASSQDSAGGYGYTF; CDR3nt: TGCGCCAGCAGCCAAGATAGCGCAGGGGGCTATGGCTACACCTTC; v_gene: TRBV4-3; d_gene: TRBD1; abundance: NA; j_gene: TRBJ1-2
CDR3aa: CASRGQLFSGELFF; CDR3nt: TGTGCCAGCCGGGGACAGCTGTTTTCCGGGGAGCTGTTTTTT; v_gene: TRBV28; d_gene: TRBD1; abundance: few; j_gene: TRBJ2-2
CDR3aa: CASRGQPYEKLFF; CDR3nt: TGTGCCAGCAGGGGACAGCCTTATGAAAAACTGTTTTTT; v_gene: TRBV28; d_gene: TRBD1; abundance: many; j_gene: TRBJ1-4
CDR3aa: CASSPKRGYNEQFF; CDR3nt: TGTGCCAGCAGCCCTAAGCGCGGCTACAATGAGCAGTTCTTC; v_gene: TRBV7-8; d_gene: NA; abundance: few; j_gene: TRBJ2-1
CDR3aa: CASSPAPRESGNTIYF; CDR3nt: TGTGCCAGCAGCCCCGCACCCAGAGAGTCTGGAAACACCATATATTTT; v_gene: TRBV7-2; d_gene: NA; abundance: many; j_gene: TRBJ1-3
CDR3aa: CASSYRLGRSKDTQYF; CDR3nt: TGTGCCAGCAGCTACAGACTAGGGAGGTCGAAGGATACGCAGTATTTT; v_gene: TRBV6-6; d_gene: NA; abundance: NA; j_gene: TRBJ2-3
CDR3aa: CASGTRQGITHTIYF; CDR3nt: TGTGCCAGCGGAACTCGACAGGGAATCACGCACACCATATATTTT; v_gene: TRBV6-2/TRBV6-3; d_gene: TRBD1; abundance: many; j_gene: TRBJ1-3
CDR3aa: CSGTGTSGGRDEQYF; CDR3nt: TGCAGCGGCACCGGGACTAGCGGGGGCCGAGACGAGCAGTACTTC; v_gene: TRBV29-1; d_gene: TRBD2; abundance: many; j_gene: TRBJ2-7
CDR3aa: CASSLDRGSNQPQHF; CDR3nt: TGTGCCAGCAGCTTAGACAGGGGTTCCAATCAGCCCCAGCATTTT; v_gene: TRBV7-2; d_gene: TRBD1; abundance: few; j_gene: TRBJ1-5
CDR3aa: CASRRGQVDGYTF; CDR3nt: TGTGCCAGCAGAAGGGGACAGGTGGATGGCTACACCTTC; v_gene: TRBV7-9; d_gene: TRBD1; abundance: many; j_gene: TRBJ1-2
CDR3aa: CASSPGLALSSYNEQFF; CDR3nt: TGTGCCAGCAGCCCGGGACTAGCGTTGAGCTCCTACAATGAGCAGTTCTTC; v_gene: TRBV4-2; d_gene: TRBD2; abundance: NA; j_gene: TRBJ2-1
CDR3aa: CASSMGPGPGTSGSDAYEQYF; CDR3nt: TGTGCCAGTAGTATGGGTCCAGGCCCCGGGACTAGCGGGAGCGATGCCTACGAGCAGTACTTC; v_gene: TRBV19; d_gene: TRBD2; abundance: many; j_gene: TRBJ2-7
CDR3aa: CASQDRTANTEAFF; CDR3nt: TGTGCCAGCCAGGATAGGACTGCGAACACTGAAGCTTTCTTT; v_gene: TRBV2; d_gene: NA; abundance: many; j_gene: TRBJ1-1
CDR3aa: CASSLDWGGISSGANVLTF; CDR3nt: TGTGCCAGCAGCCTAGATTGGGGGGGGATCTCCTCTGGGGCCAACGTCCTGACTTTC; v_gene: TRBV5-4; d_gene: TRBD2; abundance: NA; j_gene: TRBJ2-6
CDR3aa: CATSRSGTGVDYGYTF; CDR3nt: TGTGCCACCAGCAGATCGGGGACAGGGGTGGACTATGGCTACACCTTC; v_gene: TRBV15; d_gene: TRBD1; abundance: few; j_gene: TRBJ1-2
CDR3aa: CASSQKNSNQPQHF; CDR3nt: TGTGCCAGCAGTCAGAAGAATAGCAATCAGCCCCAGCATTTT; v_gene: TRBV12-3/TRBV12-4; d_gene: NA; abundance: few; j_gene: TRBJ1-5
CDR3aa: CASSASGEGQFF; CDR3nt: TGTGCCAGCAGTGCTAGCGGGGAGGGACAGTTCTTC; v_gene: TRBV27; d_gene: TRBD2; abundance: many; j_gene: TRBJ2-1
CDR3aa: CASSLRQGTDTQYF; CDR3nt: TGTGCCAGCAGCCTTAGACAGGGGACAGATACGCAGTATTTT; v_gene: TRBV5-6; d_gene: TRBD1; abundance: many; j_gene: TRBJ2-3
CDR3aa: CSATRDQPQHF; CDR3nt: TGCAGTGCTACCAGGGATCAGCCCCAGCATTTT; v_gene: TRBV20-1; d_gene: NA; abundance: NA; j_gene: TRBJ1-5
CDR3aa: CASSPKTGQVGYGYTF; CDR3nt: TGTGCCAGCTCGCCGAAAACCGGACAGGTGGGCTATGGCTACACCTTC; v_gene: TRBV18; d_gene: TRBD1; abundance: NA; j_gene: TRBJ1-2
CDR3aa: CATSARGRGTYEQYF; CDR3nt: TGTGCCACCAGTGCCCGAGGCAGGGGGACCTACGAGCAGTACTTC; v_gene: TRBV24-1; d_gene: TRBD1; abundance: many; j_gene: TRBJ2-7
CDR3aa: CASSWTGEYEQYF; CDR3nt: TGTGCCAGCAGTTGGACAGGGGAGTACGAGCAGTACTTC; v_gene: TRBV7-3; d_gene: TRBD1; abundance: many; j_gene: TRBJ2-7
CDR3aa: CASSLAPIGQLTTDTQYF; CDR3nt: TGTGCCAGCAGCTTAGCCCCCATTGGACAGCTCACCACAGATACGCAGTATTTT; v_gene: TRBV7-6; d_gene: NA; abundance: many; j_gene: TRBJ2-3
CDR3aa: CASSLPTGSNTEAFF; CDR3nt: TGTGCCAGCTCACTGCCGACAGGTAGCAACACTGAAGCTTTCTTT; v_gene: TRBV18; d_gene: NA; abundance: many; j_gene: TRBJ1-1